A selection of T cell receptor beta chains follows, all from one sample in a study of cytomegalovirus exposure and HLA in healthy donors. Using immunoSEQ multiplex PCR, the repertoire was profiled, and TCRdb retains in-frame clones only, with some absent. This table has some 200,000 clones, 82% appearing once. Specimen: PBMCs. These receptor sequences come from a boy between 2 and 10 years old in good health and CMV-seronegative. CDR3s include the opening cysteine and the closing phenylalanine or tryptophan. The order of the fields is clone size, V gene, J gene, D gene, CDR3 DNA, CDR3 protein. D genes are given only for firm matches. The size of a clone is reported for some rows only, either as once, few or many, or as a class for expanded clones.

>-|TRBV15|TRBJ2-1|-
TGTGCCACCAGCACCCTCCGGGAACTCGGCAATGAGCAGTTCTTC
CATSTLRELGNEQFF
>-|TRBV7-3|TRBJ1-1|TRBD1
TGTGCCAGCAGCTTAACGGGGGGACAGCCGAACACTGAAGCTTTCTTT
CASSLTGGQPNTEAFF
>-|TRBV7-9|TRBJ2-7|TRBD1
TGTGCCAGCAGCTTGAGGGACAGGGGGACCTACGAGCAGTACTTC
CASSLRDRGTYEQYF
>-|TRBV19|TRBJ1-1|-
TGTGCCAGTAGTATGCACCCTCACGACGGGGGGAGAGCTTTCTTT
CASSMHPHDGGRAFF
>-|TRBV6-5|TRBJ2-7|TRBD1
TGTGCCAGCAGAAAGGGACAGGGCCCCCTCGAGCAGTACTTC
CASRKGQGPLEQYF
>-|TRBV7-9|TRBJ1-1|TRBD1
TGTGCCAGCAGCTTAGAAACAGGGGGGGTGAACACTGAAGCTTTCTTT
CASSLETGGVNTEAFF
>-|TRBV2|TRBJ2-7|-
TGTGCCAGCAGTGAACCCACAGGGCCCTACGAGCAGTACTTC
CASSEPTGPYEQYF
>once|TRBV6-5|TRBJ2-2|TRBD1
TGTGCCAGCAGGCCCCCGGGACAGCGCACCGGGGAGCTGTTTTTT
CASRPPGQRTGELFF
>-|TRBV10-1|TRBJ1-5|TRBD1
TGCGCCAGCAGGGAAAGGACAGGCCTCGGCTCCAAGCAGCCCCAGCATTTT
CASRERTGLGSKQPQHF
>-|TRBV10-3|TRBJ2-3|-
TGTGCCATCAGTGAGTCAGGAAGGGGGACAGATACGCAGTATTTT
CAISESGRGTDTQYF
>few|TRBV11-2|TRBJ1-4|-
TGTGCCAGCAGCTCAGCATTCCGGGAGGCTGAAAAACTGTTTTTT
CASSSAFREAEKLFF
>-|TRBV4-1|TRBJ2-7|TRBD2
TGCGCCAGCAGCCAAGACCAAGGGACTATCTACGAGCAGTACTTC
CASSQDQGTIYEQYF
>-|TRBV18|TRBJ1-4|-
TGTGCCAGCTCACCAACATTCCCTAATGAAAAACTGTTTTTT
CASSPTFPNEKLFF
>-|TRBV4-2|TRBJ2-5|TRBD2
TGTGCCAGCAGCCCTCGAACCAAGGGAGGGGCTCAAGAGACCCAGTACTTC
CASSPRTKGGAQETQYF
>-|TRBV11-3|TRBJ1-1|-
TGTGCCAGCAGCCCCCGGGGGGCTCGGGGCACTGAAGCTTTCTTT
CASSPRGARGTEAFF
>-|TRBV18|TRBJ1-3|TRBD1
TGTGCCAGCTCACCGAGGACAGGAACTGGAAACACCATATATTTT
CASSPRTGTGNTIYF
>-|TRBV9|TRBJ1-2|-
TGTGCCAGCAGCGACCTCGGAGACATTCCGGGGGGCTACACCTTC
CASSDLGDIPGGYTF
>-|TRBV4-3|TRBJ1-1|-
TGCGCCAGCAGCCTAATGGGGCCGAACACTGAAGCTTTCTTT
CASSLMGPNTEAFF
>-|TRBV10-2|TRBJ2-3|TRBD2
TGCGCCAGCTTTCTGACTAGCAGCCCCACAGATACGCAGTATTTT
CASFLTSSPTDTQYF
>-|TRBV10-3|TRBJ1-2|TRBD1
TGTGCCATCAGCTCCGGGACAGGGCAGTTCTACACCTTC
CAISSGTGQFYTF
>-|TRBV11-2|TRBJ1-6|-
TGTGCCAGCAGCTTAATCGGTTGGAATTCACCCCTCCACTTT
CASSLIGWNSPLHF
>-|TRBV6-6|TRBJ1-2|TRBD1
TGTGCCAGCAGCCCCGGGACAGGGAGCTCCTATGGCTACACCTTC
CASSPGTGSSYGYTF
>-|TRBV6-1|TRBJ1-1|-
TGTGCCAGCAGTGAAGGGGGGGGGCGGAGGGAAGCTTTCTTT
CASSEGGGRREAFF
>once|TRBV5-6|TRBJ2-7|-
TGTGCCAGCAGCTTGTCGGGAGGGACAGAGGGCTTC
CASSLSGGTEGF
>-|TRBV19|TRBJ2-2|-
TGTGCCAGTAAACGCAGGGTCCCCGGGGAGCTGTTTTTT
CASKRRVPGELFF
>-|TRBV5-1|TRBJ1-1|TRBD1
TGCGCCAGCAGCTTGGGGGGACAGGGGGGTGAAGCTTTCTTT
CASSLGGQGGEAFF
>-|TRBV5-1|TRBJ2-5|-
TGCGCCAGCAGCTTGTGGCTACAGGAGACCCAGTACTTC
CASSLWLQETQYF
>-|TRBV29-1|TRBJ1-5|-
TGCAGCTCTGGGGGGGGGTACGCGGGCAATCAGCCCCAGCATTTT
CSSGGGYAGNQPQHF
>-|TRBV5-4|TRBJ2-4|TRBD2
TGTGCCAGCAGCTCAGGGACTACCATAGCCAAAAACATTCAGTACTTC
CASSSGTTIAKNIQYF
>once|TRBV27|TRBJ1-1|-
TGTGCCAGCAGCGGACAGATGAACACTGAAGCTTTCTTT
CASSGQMNTEAFF
>once|TRBV5-1|TRBJ2-3|TRBD2
TGCGCCAGCAGCCCACTAGCGGGGGGGACAGATACGCAGTATTTT
CASSPLAGGTDTQYF
>-|TRBV4-3|TRBJ1-2|-
TGCGCCAGCAGCTCCTACTTATCCGGGGAAGGTCTTGGCTACACCTTC
CASSSYLSGEGLGYTF
>-|TRBV29-1|TRBJ1-1|-
TGCAGCGCCATTCCAGGGTCCGAAGCTTTCTTT
CSAIPGSEAFF
>-|TRBV6-1|TRBJ1-1|-
TGTGCCAGCAGTGAAGCGGGGGGACGTCTCCTTTCTGAAGCTTTCTTT
CASSEAGGRLLSEAFF
>-|TRBV9|TRBJ2-3|-
TGTGCCAGCAGCGTAGGAGGGAGGACCACAGATACGCAGTATTTT
CASSVGGRTTDTQYF
>once|TRBV29-1|TRBJ2-4|TRBD2
TGCAGCGTTGACCCCACTAGCGGGGGGGAGGGAAACATTCAGTACTTC
CSVDPTSGGEGNIQYF
>-|TRBV2|TRBJ1-4|-
TGTGCCAGCAGTGTATCGGGGGGGTATGAAAAACTGTTTTTT
CASSVSGGYEKLFF
>-|TRBV7-2|TRBJ1-2|-
TGTGCCAGCAGCTTACGGGGTGGCTACACCTTC
CASSLRGGYTF
>-|TRBV4-1|TRBJ2-5|TRBD1
TGCGCCAGCAGCCAAACAGGGGGGCAAGAGACCCAGTACTTC
CASSQTGGQETQYF
>once|TRBV6-1|TRBJ2-3|-
TGTGCCAGCAGACTATCGGGGACTAGCACAGATACGCAGTATTTT
CASRLSGTSTDTQYF
>-|TRBV18|TRBJ1-5|-
TGTGCCAGCTCACCAGGGAGACATCAGCCCCAGCATTTT
CASSPGRHQPQHF
>-|TRBV7-9|TRBJ1-5|-
TGTGCCAGCACCCCCGGTACTAGGCCAGATCAGCCCCAGCATTTT
CASTPGTRPDQPQHF
>-|TRBV2|TRBJ2-3|TRBD1
TGTGCCAGCACTAGGACAGGGCTCGGCACAGATACGCAGTATTTT
CASTRTGLGTDTQYF
>-|TRBV28|TRBJ1-2|-
TGTGCCAGCAGTTTGAGTCTAACAGGGACCCGCTACACCTTC
CASSLSLTGTRYTF
>-|TRBV7-2|TRBJ1-2|-
TGTGCCAGCAGCCTCGACCCTCTAGACTATGGCTACACCTTC
CASSLDPLDYGYTF
>-|TRBV30|TRBJ2-7|TRBD1
TGTGCCTGGAGTCCCATTGGGACAGATTACTACGAGCAGTACTTC
CAWSPIGTDYYEQYF
>-|TRBV7-6|TRBJ2-7|TRBD2
TGTGCCAGCAGCTTACGGGGGGGGCCCTCCTACGAGCAGTACTTC
CASSLRGGPSYEQYF
>once|TRBV4-3|TRBJ1-2|-
TGCGCCAGCAGCCCCGTGGGGGGGATTACCTATGGCTACACCTTC
CASSPVGGITYGYTF
>-|TRBV4-3|TRBJ2-3|TRBD2
TGCGCCAGCAGCCGCATTACTAGCGGGGTAGATACGCAGTATTTT
CASSRITSGVDTQYF
>-|TRBV9|TRBJ2-5|-
TGTGCCAGCAGCGTGGCACCCAACATAGAGACCCAGTACTTC
CASSVAPNIETQYF
>-|TRBV5-1|TRBJ2-7|TRBD2
TGCGCCAGCAGCTTGGGACTAGCGGGGGGCCCAAGGTACGAGCAGTACTTC
CASSLGLAGGPRYEQYF
>-|TRBV4-3|TRBJ2-6|TRBD1
TGCGCCAGCAGCGACAGGGTGGTCTCTGGGGCCAACGTCCTGACTTTC
CASSDRVVSGANVLTF
>-|TRBV11-2|TRBJ2-7|TRBD1
TGTGCCAGCAGGCTCTCAGGGGGCTCACCCTACGAGCAGTACTTC
CASRLSGGSPYEQYF
>few|TRBV7-2|TRBJ2-5|-
TGTGCCAGCAGTCAAGGAGGGGGCGTTGAGACCCAGTACTTC
CASSQGGGVETQYF